This T cell receptor beta chain was observed in a study of cytomegalovirus exposure and HLA in healthy donors. Broader study findings: The CMV antigen specificity of a few CMV-associated chains was confirmed through in vitro analysis. In a later analysis, first-cohort TCR clusters were found to tend to co-occur in the 100 to 150 validation repertoires. It was about 180 TCR beta chains that were listed as cytomegalovirus-associated.

Notes on this clone: Its antigen is as yet unknown.

Assay used: immunoSEQ multiplex PCR; TCRdb lists only in-frame clones, some missing. This table holds more than 50,000 clones, over 90% found once. Trimming removed 5 bases from V and 1 base from J, with 9 bases in between. This CDR3 has 14 residues. Germline values: CDR1 MNHEY, CDR2 SMNVEV (reference sequence). Sequencing was carried out using PBMCs. The chain uses TRBV27 and TRBJ1-5; D unresolved. The sequence was collected from a young man in good health and CMV-seronegative. The CDR3 DNA is TGTGCCAGCAGTATCAGATTAAGCAATCAGCCCCAGCATTTT. Translated: CASSIRLSNQPQHF.